The 18 T cell receptor beta chains given below trace back to one sample, sequenced in a study of T cell responses to AZD1222 COVID-19 vaccine. Here immunoSEQ multiplex PCR was the method, and the copy in TCRdb shows in-frame clones only, minus some. Of more than 100,000 clones in the sample, around 92% were seen once. The material was peripheral blood, obtained 28 days after the second AZD1222 dose. The receptors shown here come from an adult who received the AZD1222 COVID-19 vaccine.

The gene calls are TRBV10-1 and TRBJ1-2; D unresolved. There are 13 residues in the CDR3. CDR1 WNHNN and CDR2 SYGVQD come from the germline V gene (reference sequence). V dropped 6 bases and J dropped 3 bases, with 11 bases sitting between them. The CDR3 region has the DNA TGCGCCAGCAGCCCCGACAAAGACTATGGCTACACCTTC. It codes for CASSPDKDYGYTF.

The J gene is TRBJ2-6, the V gene TRBV6-1, with D perhaps TRBD1 (6 bases). V lost 0 bases, J lost 3 bases, and 9 bases lay in between. The CDR3 covers 16 residues. Germline loops: CDR1 MNHNS, CDR2 SASEGT. CDR3 region: CASSEAPGVGANVLTF. The CDR3 nucleotides are TGTGCCAGCAGTGAAGCCCCAGGGGTTGGGGCCAACGTCCTGACTTTC.

The rearrangement links TRBV9 to TRBJ2-1, with 12 positions matching TRBD1. The CDR3 consists of 15 residues. Germline V gene sequence: CDR1 SGDLS, CDR2 YYNGEE. Unmatched junction bases numbered 7, after V lost 3 bases and J lost 9 bases. This CDR3 reads CASSARDRGPSEQFF. The CDR3 DNA sequence: TGTGCCAGCAGCGCACGGGACAGGGGGCCAAGTGAGCAGTTCTTC.

The CDR3 coding sequence is TGTGCCAGCAGCCCGATTTTGGGGTACGAGCAGTACTTC. Its protein product is CASSPILGYEQYF. This chain joins TRBV5-6 and TRBJ2-7; D not certain. Germline CDR1 reads SGHDT; CDR2 reads YYEEEE. V lost 4 bases to trimming and J lost 4 bases, with 12 bases between them. This CDR3 has 13 amino acids.

This clone was recorded only once. This rearrangement joins TRBV9 to TRBJ2-1; 7 nucleotides align to TRBD1. The junction had 4 bases not matched to a gene; V was cut back by 4 bases and J by 12 bases. The CDR3 extends over 11 amino acids. The V gene's germline CDR1 is SGDLS and CDR2 YYNGEE. The CDR3 region has the DNA TGTGCCAGCAGCCAGGGGGATCGGCAGTTCTTC. As protein: CASSQGDRQFF.

J is TRBJ2-1 and V is TRBV21-1; the D call in the table, TRBD2, was not verified against the DNA. TRBV21-1 is marked as a pseudogene. CDR3 length: 20 residues. The CDR3 DNA reads TGTGCCAGCAGCAATTTTGACAGGGGGGCCGGGACTAGCGGGAGCGATGAGCAGTTCTTC. Translating it yields CASSNFDRGAGTSGSDEQFF.

The chain joins TRBV9 to TRBJ1-4; no clear D gene. The ends were cut back, 3 bases at V and 8 bases at J, with 11 bases in the middle. The CDR3 consists of 13 residues. Germline loops: CDR1 SGDLS, CDR2 YYNGEE. The DNA of the CDR3 is TGTGCCAGCAGCGCCGCCCCCGGGGAAAAACTGTTTTTT. Protein product: CASSAAPGEKLFF.

This chain uses TRBV5-5 with TRBJ1-3; 8 bases line up with TRBD1. Looked up from germline, CDR1 is SGHKS and CDR2 is YYEKEE (reference sequence). The length of the CDR3 is 16 residues. Unmatched junction bases numbered 6, after V lost 4 bases and J lost 0 bases. CDR3 DNA: TGTGCCAGCAGCCGAGCCGGGACAGGCTCTGGAAACACCATATATTTT. This translates into CASSRAGTGSGNTIYF.

The V call is TRBV12-3 or TRBV12-4, the J call TRBJ1-1; the D gene is possibly TRBD1 (5 bases). V lost 7 bases to trimming and J lost 5 bases, with 14 bases between them. CDR3 length equals 13 residues. CDR3 sequence: CASTNVGVTEAFF. CDR3 bases: TGTGCCAGCACTAACGTAGGGGTGACTGAAGCTTTCTTT.

Turning to this clone: One end of the junction fails to match germline, which may point to a read error. The chain carries TRBV7-7 and TRBJ2-2, with 7 bases that match TRBD2. The CDR3 has 16 residues. The germline V gene has CDR1 SSHAT and CDR2 FNYEAQ (reference sequence). For the CDR3, the DNA is TGTGCTAGCAGCTTAGGGTCTAGCGGGAACACCGGGGAGCTGTTTTTT. Encoded protein: CASSLGSSGNTGELFF.

In its sample, this clone was seen many times. The chain uses TRBV27 and TRBJ2-7; no firm D call. The CDR3 is made up of 15 amino acids. V was clipped by 6 bases and J by 3 bases, with 18 bases between them. CDR1 and CDR2 (germline): MNHEY, SMNVEV (reference sequence). Here the CDR3 DNA reads TGTGCCAGCAGCTCCCCATTTCGACGCGGCTACGAGCAGTACTTC. Translation gives CASSSPFRRGYEQYF.

The chain uses TRBV6-5 and TRBJ1-2, with D possibly TRBD1 on 6 matching bases. The V gene lost 0 bases and the J gene lost 2 bases, with 7 bases spanning the gap. The germline V gene encodes CDR1 MNHEY and CDR2 SVGAGI. CDR3 length equals 14 residues. In nucleotides, the CDR3 is TGTGCCAGCAGTTACTCGACAGGAAACTATGGCTACACCTTC. Protein product: CASSYSTGNYGYTF.

The J gene is TRBJ1-2, the V gene TRBV7-9; maybe TRBD1 (5 bases). Per the germline V gene, CDR1 is SEHNR and CDR2 is FQNEAQ (reference sequence). The ends were cut back, 5 bases at V and 8 bases at J, with 15 bases in the middle. This CDR3 region has 13 residues. The CDR3, as DNA: TGTGCCAGCAGCCCCCCGGGACTAGAGGGCTACACCTTC. Encoded protein: CASSPPGLEGYTF.

This sequence joins TRBV24-1 and TRBJ2-1; 11 bases are shared with TRBD2. The junction had 8 bases not matched to a gene; V was cut back by 4 bases and J by 7 bases. CDR3 size: 16 residues. From germline, CDR1 is KGHDR and CDR2 SFDVKD. CDR3 region: CATSEYTSGSGNEQFF. CDR3 coding DNA: TGTGCCACCAGTGAATATACTAGCGGGAGTGGGAATGAGCAGTTCTTC.

The genes are TRBV9 and TRBJ2-5; 7 nucleotides line up with TRBD1. This CDR3 is 15 amino acids long. Germline loops: CDR1 SGDLS, CDR2 YYNGEE. Trimming removed 2 bases from V and 5 bases from J; junction bases left unmatched: 9. CDR3 amino acids: CASSVQPGQRETQYF. The CDR3 DNA follows: TGTGCCAGCAGCGTGCAGCCGGGACAGAGGGAGACCCAGTACTTC.

The chain has TRBV3-1 (or the pseudogene TRBV3-2) and TRBJ1-3; 7 bases align to TRBD1. CDR1 and CDR2 (germline): LGHDT, YNNKEL (reference sequence). The CDR3 has 13 residues. The V segment lost 4 bases and the J segment 6 bases; nucleotides outside the gene matches: 3. The CDR3 is CASSRQGENTIYF. The CDR3 nucleotides read TGTGCCAGCAGCCGGCAGGGGGAAAACACCATATATTTT.

In this sample, this clone turned up once. This chain joins TRBV12-3 or TRBV12-4 and TRBJ1-2; D is uncertain. The CDR3 has 12 amino acids. V lost 6 bases and J 3 bases, leaving 8 bases between the germline ends. The CDR3 reads CASSVRDYGYTF. CDR3 DNA: TGTGCCAGCAGCGTTAGGGACTATGGCTACACCTTC.

This clone was counted a few times. J is TRBJ2-2 and V is TRBV10-3, with unresolved D. Germline V gives CDR1 ENHRY, CDR2 SYGVKD. V gave up 0 bases and J gave up 4 bases, with 9 bases separating them. CDR3 length: 15 residues. CDR3 in amino acids: CAISESGPSTGELFF. CDR3 DNA sequence: TGTGCCATCAGTGAGTCTGGCCCCTCCACCGGGGAGCTGTTTTTT.